The rows below give T cell receptor beta chains drawn from one sample of a study of spatial heterogeneity in lung cancer. TCRdb itself ran the 5' RACE reads through MiXCR, one entry per CDR3 protein. The sample shows about 52,000 distinct CDR3 sequences, around 7.7% of them seen only once. The sequencing used PBMCs, collected at follow-up. These receptors came from a female donor with early-stage non-small cell lung cancer. The CDR3 runs from the conserved cysteine through the conserved F or W. The order of the fields is CDR3 protein, CDR3 DNA, V gene, D gene, clone size, J gene, CDR3 length. D genes are given only for firm matches. For some rows the clone size is stated as once, few or many, or as a class when expanded; others skip it.

CDR3aa: CASSWGTSYSNQPQHF
CDR3nt: TGTGCCAGCAGCTGGGGGACATCATATAGCAATCAGCCCCAGCATTTT
v_gene: TRBV7-6
d_gene: NA
abundance: NA
j_gene: TRBJ1-5
len: 16

CDR3aa: CASCRPSTDTQYF
CDR3nt: TGCGCCAGCTGTAGGCCCAGCACAGATACGCAGTATTTT
v_gene: TRBV10-2
d_gene: NA
abundance: few
j_gene: TRBJ2-3
len: 13

CDR3aa: CASSLGVNEQFF
CDR3nt: TGTGCCAGCAGTTTAGGGGTCAATGAGCAGTTCTTC
v_gene: TRBV12-3/TRBV12-4
d_gene: NA
abundance: NA
j_gene: TRBJ2-1
len: 12

CDR3aa: CASSPDPSTDTQYF
CDR3nt: TGTGCCAGCAGCCCTGACCCTAGCACAGATACGCAGTATTTT
v_gene: TRBV7-9
d_gene: NA
abundance: many
j_gene: TRBJ2-3
len: 14

CDR3aa: CASSLDSTTLGETQYF
CDR3nt: TGTGCCAGCAGCTTAGATTCCACCACTCTGGGAGAGACCCAGTACTTC
v_gene: TRBV11-2
d_gene: NA
abundance: few
j_gene: TRBJ2-5
len: 16

CDR3aa: CATSDAGQGSNQPQHF
CDR3nt: TGTGCCACCAGTGATGCGGGACAGGGTAGCAATCAGCCCCAGCATTTT
v_gene: TRBV24-1
d_gene: TRBD1
abundance: NA
j_gene: TRBJ1-5
len: 16

CDR3aa: CASSYGTEDSGQYF
CDR3nt: TGTGCCAGCAGTTACGGGACAGAAGACTCGGGGCAGTACTTC
v_gene: TRBV6-5
d_gene: TRBD1
abundance: many
j_gene: TRBJ2-7
len: 14

CDR3aa: CASSPPLPSGETQYF
CDR3nt: TGTGCCAGCAGCCCCCCTTTGCCATCGGGAGAGACCCAGTACTTC
v_gene: TRBV7-9
d_gene: NA
abundance: few
j_gene: TRBJ2-5
len: 15

CDR3aa: CASSLSRGRYSPLHF
CDR3nt: TGTGCCAGCAGCTTGTCCCGGGGGCGTTATTCACCCCTCCACTTT
v_gene: TRBV5-6
d_gene: NA
abundance: NA
j_gene: TRBJ1-6
len: 15

CDR3aa: CSAGQGASSYEQYF
CDR3nt: TGCAGTGCGGGACAGGGGGCTTCCTCCTACGAGCAGTACTTC
v_gene: TRBV20-1
d_gene: TRBD1
abundance: few
j_gene: TRBJ2-7
len: 14

CDR3aa: CASSLERGRTEAFF
CDR3nt: TGTGCCAGCAGCTTAGAGCGGGGTAGGACTGAAGCTTTCTTT
v_gene: TRBV13
d_gene: NA
abundance: many
j_gene: TRBJ1-1
len: 14

CDR3aa: CASSLASGTGAYGYTF
CDR3nt: TGTGCCAGCAGCTTAGCGTCGGGTACAGGGGCCTATGGCTACACCTTC
v_gene: TRBV7-9
d_gene: TRBD1
abundance: NA
j_gene: TRBJ1-2
len: 16

CDR3aa: CASSSPRDGYTF
CDR3nt: TGTGCCAGCAGCTCCCCCAGGGATGGCTACACCTTC
v_gene: TRBV7-8
d_gene: NA
abundance: many
j_gene: TRBJ1-2
len: 12

CDR3aa: CASSPRSGGTEAFF
CDR3nt: TGTGCCAGCAGCCCCAGGTCCGGGGGCACTGAAGCTTTCTTT
v_gene: TRBV7-6
d_gene: NA
abundance: few
j_gene: TRBJ1-1
len: 14

CDR3aa: CASSRGGQPQHF
CDR3nt: TGTGCCAGTAGTCGAGGGGGGCAGCCCCAGCATTTT
v_gene: TRBV19
d_gene: NA
abundance: few
j_gene: TRBJ1-5
len: 12

CDR3aa: CVSSLAPTGVGANVLTF
CDR3nt: TGTGTCAGCAGCTTAGCCCCCACAGGGGTCGGGGCCAACGTCCTGACTTTC
v_gene: TRBV7-6
d_gene: TRBD1
abundance: NA
j_gene: TRBJ2-6
len: 17

CDR3aa: CASSLAGDRGQNTEAFF
CDR3nt: TGTGCCAGCAGCTTAGCGGGGGACAGGGGTCAAAACACTGAAGCTTTCTTT
v_gene: TRBV7-8
d_gene: TRBD1
abundance: few
j_gene: TRBJ1-1
len: 17

CDR3aa: CASSLDLGGAKNTEAFF
CDR3nt: TGTGCCAGCAGCTTGGACCTAGGGGGGGCTAAGAACACTGAAGCTTTCTTT
v_gene: TRBV5-6
d_gene: NA
abundance: NA
j_gene: TRBJ1-1
len: 17

CDR3aa: CASSPQGAEGELFF
CDR3nt: TGCGCCAGCAGCCCCCAGGGGGCGGAGGGGGAGCTGTTTTTT
v_gene: TRBV5-1
d_gene: TRBD1
abundance: NA
j_gene: TRBJ2-2
len: 14

CDR3aa: CASRGPVGRANSTDTQYF
CDR3nt: TGTGCCAGCAGGGGTCCCGTTGGCAGGGCGAATAGCACAGATACGCAGTATTTT
v_gene: TRBV28
d_gene: NA
abundance: NA
j_gene: TRBJ2-3
len: 18

CDR3aa: CASSQESRNTGELFF
CDR3nt: TGTGCCAGCAGCCAAGAGAGCAGGAACACCGGGGAGCTGTTTTTT
v_gene: TRBV3-1
d_gene: NA
abundance: NA
j_gene: TRBJ2-2
len: 15

CDR3aa: CASTHTRDRGYNEQFF
CDR3nt: TGTGCCAGCACCCACACGAGGGACAGGGGGTACAATGAGCAGTTCTTC
v_gene: TRBV6-2/TRBV6-3
d_gene: TRBD1
abundance: NA
j_gene: TRBJ2-1
len: 16

CDR3aa: CASSPGRRQETQYF
CDR3nt: TGTGCCAGCAGCCCCGGTAGGCGGCAAGAGACCCAGTACTTC
v_gene: TRBV7-8
d_gene: NA
abundance: few
j_gene: TRBJ2-5
len: 14

CDR3aa: CASSPNSGTQDINSPLHF
CDR3nt: TGTGCCAGCAGCCCAAATTCCGGGACACAAGACATTAATTCACCCCTCCACTTT
v_gene: TRBV7-2
d_gene: NA
abundance: many
j_gene: TRBJ1-6
len: 18

CDR3aa: CASRSQRTGGKAFF
CDR3nt: TGTGCCAGCAGATCTCAGCGGACAGGGGGAAAAGCTTTCTTT
v_gene: TRBV11-2
d_gene: TRBD1
abundance: many
j_gene: TRBJ1-1
len: 14

CDR3aa: CASRVTGHTDTQYF
CDR3nt: TGTGCCAGCAGAGTGACGGGGCACACAGATACGCAGTATTTT
v_gene: TRBV2
d_gene: NA
abundance: few
j_gene: TRBJ2-3
len: 14

CDR3aa: CATTRATTAEAFF
CDR3nt: TGTGCCACCACGAGGGCCACTACAGCTGAAGCTTTCTTT
v_gene: TRBV24-1
d_gene: NA
abundance: many
j_gene: TRBJ1-1
len: 13

CDR3aa: CSAPDNRFGYTF
CDR3nt: TGCAGTGCTCCGGACAACCGTTTTGGCTACACCTTC
v_gene: TRBV20-1
d_gene: NA
abundance: many
j_gene: TRBJ1-2
len: 12

CDR3aa: CASSQDIGQGYPEAFF
CDR3nt: TGTGCCAGCAGCCAAGATATCGGACAGGGGTACCCCGAAGCTTTCTTT
v_gene: TRBV4-2
d_gene: TRBD1
abundance: many
j_gene: TRBJ1-1
len: 16

CDR3aa: CASRDRATYGYTF
CDR3nt: TGTGCCAGTAGGGACAGGGCCACCTATGGCTACACCTTC
v_gene: TRBV5-4
d_gene: TRBD1
abundance: NA
j_gene: TRBJ1-2
len: 13

CDR3aa: CASSEAGSGYFFHEQFF
CDR3nt: TGTGCCAGCAGTGAAGCGGGATCGGGGTATTTCTTTCATGAGCAGTTCTTC
v_gene: TRBV6-1
d_gene: NA
abundance: many
j_gene: TRBJ2-1
len: 17

CDR3aa: CASSLFPDRGISSGANVLTF
CDR3nt: TGTGCCAGCAGCTTATTCCCCGACAGGGGGATTTCCTCTGGGGCCAACGTCCTGACTTTC
v_gene: TRBV7-9
d_gene: TRBD1
abundance: many
j_gene: TRBJ2-6
len: 20

CDR3aa: CSAADTESGNTIYF
CDR3nt: TGCAGCGCTGCCGACACGGAATCTGGAAACACCATATATTTT
v_gene: TRBV29-1
d_gene: NA
abundance: few
j_gene: TRBJ1-3
len: 14

CDR3aa: CASSIGHSNQPQHF
CDR3nt: TGTGCCAGCAGCATCGGGCATAGCAATCAGCCCCAGCATTTT
v_gene: TRBV7-8
d_gene: NA
abundance: many
j_gene: TRBJ1-5
len: 14

CDR3aa: CASSPLAGGDYEQYF
CDR3nt: TGTGCCAGCAGTCCGCTAGCGGGGGGCGACTACGAGCAGTACTTC
v_gene: TRBV6-1
d_gene: TRBD2
abundance: many
j_gene: TRBJ2-7
len: 15

CDR3aa: CASSLRDRGMGYF
CDR3nt: TGTGCCAGCAGTTTACGCGACAGGGGAATGGGGTACTTC
v_gene: TRBV28
d_gene: TRBD1
abundance: many
j_gene: TRBJ2-7
len: 13

CDR3aa: CASSLDRSGENTQYF
CDR3nt: TGTGCCAGCAGCTTAGACCGTAGCGGAGAAAATACGCAGTATTTT
v_gene: TRBV7-2
d_gene: NA
abundance: NA
j_gene: TRBJ2-3
len: 15

CDR3aa: CASSEVWNTGELFF
CDR3nt: TGTGCCAGCAGTGAAGTCTGGAACACCGGGGAGCTGTTTTTT
v_gene: TRBV6-1
d_gene: NA
abundance: many
j_gene: TRBJ2-2
len: 14

CDR3aa: CSAPGEGLYEQYF
CDR3nt: TGCAGCGCTCCGGGGGAGGGCTTGTACGAGCAGTACTTC
v_gene: TRBV20-1
d_gene: TRBD2
abundance: few
j_gene: TRBJ2-7
len: 13

CDR3aa: CASSSPGRGYNEQFF
CDR3nt: TGTGCCAGCAGCTCTCCAGGAAGAGGGTACAATGAGCAGTTCTTC
v_gene: TRBV13
d_gene: NA
abundance: NA
j_gene: TRBJ2-1
len: 15

CDR3aa: CASSQDWGLNTEAFF
CDR3nt: TGTGCCAGCAGCCAAGATTGGGGCTTGAACACTGAAGCTTTCTTT
v_gene: TRBV3-1
d_gene: NA
abundance: few
j_gene: TRBJ1-1
len: 15

CDR3aa: CASSQGPNSPLHF
CDR3nt: TGTGCCAGCAGCCAAGGGCCGAATTCACCCCTCCACTTT
v_gene: TRBV3-1
d_gene: NA
abundance: NA
j_gene: TRBJ1-6
len: 13

CDR3aa: CASSSSRDSVNEQFF
CDR3nt: TGTGCCAGCAGCTCGTCCCGGGACAGTGTCAATGAGCAGTTCTTC
v_gene: TRBV7-2
d_gene: TRBD1
abundance: NA
j_gene: TRBJ2-1
len: 15

CDR3aa: CASSPIQDLNTEAFF
CDR3nt: TGTGCCAGCTCACCGATACAGGACCTGAACACTGAAGCTTTCTTT
v_gene: TRBV18
d_gene: NA
abundance: NA
j_gene: TRBJ1-1
len: 15

CDR3aa: CASSVGEPQGTFF
CDR3nt: TGTGCCAGCAGTGTAGGGGAACCCCAGGGGACTTTCTTT
v_gene: TRBV12-3/TRBV12-4
d_gene: NA
abundance: NA
j_gene: TRBJ1-1
len: 13